A few counts support the clone carrying this T cell receptor (beta chain). Its antigen is undetermined. The length of the CDR3 is 15 residues. Germline V CDR1 and CDR2: MDHEN, SYDVKM. Trimming shortened V by 2 bases and J by 0 bases, and 8 bases separated the two germline ends. Treated in the United States were all of the participants with HIV. Run at survey level, the immunoSEQ assay was version v3.0. The protocol was immunoSEQ multiplex PCR, while the TCRdb copy is restricted to in-frame clones and leaves out a portion. The table lists over 10,000 clones, 60% to 85% of them singletons. This entry belongs to a study of long-term antiretroviral therapy in people with HIV. Study-wide findings and caveats: HIV repertoires had narrower CDR3 length ranges than controls.

This rearrangement joins TRBV28 to TRBJ1-5; D may be TRBD1 (6 bases). The input for sequencing was unsorted PBMCs, taken 0.8 years before starting antiretroviral therapy. The receptor was isolated from a woman aged 40 to 50 with HIV. The CDR3 reads CASSLVRGSNQPQHF. In DNA, the CDR3 is TGTGCCAGCAGTTTAGTCAGGGGTAGCAATCAGCCCCAGCATTTT.